This T cell receptor beta chain was sequenced during a study of human T cells and chemical hapten exposure. Points from the study as a whole: Versus controls, expanded TCRs had significantly more large CDR3 similarity clusters.

The CDR3 loop spans 15 amino acids. V lost 4 bases, J lost 6 bases, and 8 bases stayed unmatched. The germline V gene encodes CDR1 SGDLS and CDR2 YYNGEE. Unique molecular identifiers were attached to individual cDNA molecules within the library. A single record per CDR3 protein comes from TCRdb applying MiXCR to the RACE reads. The sample includes over 300,000 distinct CDR3 sequences, 4.5% to 6% of them seen just once. In the case of this clonotype: Its antigen remains unknown.

Time point reported: pre-sensitization, week 0. Noted treatment: therapeutic diphenylcyclopropenone sensitization with weekly scalp DPC. Total RNA was isolated from unfractionated whole blood. The clonotype was recovered from a woman aged 45 to 65 with alopecia areata. Some clones in this sample may be carry-over from other donors' samples. Sequencing used whole blood, obtained in connection with sensitization to the hapten diphenylcyclopropenone (DPC). This chain uses TRBV9 with TRBJ2-3, with 10 bases fitting TRBD2. Here the CDR3 DNA reads TGTGCCAGCAGCAAAGCGGGGGGGCCGTTGGATACGCAGTATTTT. The encoded protein is CASSKAGGPLDTQYF.